This T cell receptor beta chain was sequenced during a study of cytomegalovirus exposure and HLA in healthy donors. Comment on this clone: Its antigen is currently unknown.

It was with 60 Vbeta and 13 Jbeta primers that the PCR ran. Original handling: A later analysis tallied about 80 million unique TCR beta chains, 9.5 million to 14 million of them shared. Assay: immunoSEQ multiplex PCR; the TCRdb copy retains only in-frame clones and omits some. V, J and clone size are those of that table, while D and trimming were read from the DNA. The data hold 90,000 to 110,000 clones, with about four fifths observed a single time. This CDR3 spans 15 amino acids. CDR1 and CDR2 from the germline V gene are SGHNT and YYREEE (reference sequence). Study results and limitations: A later analysis found common viral pathogens apparently linked to several of the most significant clusters.

The V gene is TRBV5-4, the J gene TRBJ2-5; TRBD2 matches at 7 bases. The J call may be faulty, since TRBJ2-7 better matches the DNA end. This sequence originates from a man aged 25 to 40 in good health and CMV-seronegative. Sequenced sample: PBMCs. The CDR3 DNA reads TGTGCCAGCAGGGACGGGAGGACTGATTTCTACGAGCAGTACTTC. Protein: CASRDGRTDFYEQYF.